This T cell receptor (beta chain) was recorded in a study of blood T cell repertoires in COVID-19. The CDR3 runs 13 residues. In germline, CDR1 is MDHEN, CDR2 SYDVKM. V shed 3 bases and J shed 5 bases, with 7 bases lying between them. Original processing methods: Estimation of nucleated cell counts was performed using reference gene primer amplification. Profiling relied on immunoSEQ multiplex PCR, and the TCRdb table lists in-frame clones only, not all of them. That table gives V, J and clone size, and the DNA gave D and trimming. The sample holds 200,000 or so clones, 80% to 85% seen once. The rearrangement joins TRBV28 to TRBJ1-4; D call uncertain. This receptor was taken from a woman aged 55-75 years with acute or convalescent COVID-19. Specimen: peripheral blood. CDR3 DNA: TGTGCCAGCAGTTTTTCCGGGAATGAAAAACTGTTTTTT. Translating gives CASSFSGNEKLFF.